Sequencing of this T cell receptor (beta chain) was carried out in a study of T cells in Graves' hyperthyroidism and ophthalmopathy. V trimming: 2 bases; J trimming: 5 bases; junction bases outside the gene matches: 7. CDR3 length: 16 residues. This clonotype was found a few times. There were TCR beta CDR3 regions amplified from RNA transcripts. A set of HTBI primers served as the primers for a first-round RT-PCR of the TCR CDR3. TCRdb re-derived calls from the multiplex PCR reads in MiXCR, one entry per CDR3 protein. Here the sample spans nearly 600,000 distinct CDR3 sequences, more than 11% being singletons. Those patients with uncontrolled infection, other autoimmune disease, pregnancy or lactation were excluded. Sampled blood dates from first hyperthyroidism diagnosis, and it precedes any ophthalmopathy symptoms. PBMCs stemmed from about 9.5 ml fresh peripheral blood.

The genes are TRBV12-3 or TRBV12-4 and TRBJ2-5; 11 bases are shared with TRBD1. The clonotype originates from a woman between 25 and 40 years old with Graves' hyperthyroidism that later progressed to Graves' ophthalmopathy. Sequencing was carried out using blood. The CDR3 protein is CASSLSGTGGGETQYF. Here the CDR3 DNA reads TGTGCCAGCAGTTTATCCGGGACAGGGGGAGGGGAGACCCAGTACTTC.